This is a list of T cell receptor beta chains from one sample in a study of blood T cell repertoires in COVID-19. Repertoires were generated with immunoSEQ multiplex PCR, while TCRdb's copy carries only in-frame clones and drops some. The sample includes some 120,000 clones, approximately 82% of them seen just once. Material: peripheral blood. These receptors were collected from a woman aged 45-60 years with acute or convalescent COVID-19. The CDR3 runs from the conserved cysteine through the conserved F or W. A D gene is named only where the DNA matches it firmly. Clone sizes are given selectively: once, few, many, or a class where the clone is expanded.

NA	TRBV10-3	NA	TRBJ2-2	TGTGCCATCAGGGAGGACAGGAACACCGGGGAGCTGTTTTTT	CAIREDRNTGELFF
NA	TRBV3-1/TRBV3-2	NA	TRBJ1-2	TGTGCCAGCAGCCCAGTGACCGGGAGCGATGGCTACACCTTC	CASSPVTGSDGYTF
NA	TRBV7-8	few	TRBJ2-6	TGTGCCAGCAGCAAGAGGACAGATCGAGTTTCTGGGGCCAACGTCCTGACTTTC	CASSKRTDRVSGANVLTF
TRBD1	TRBV13	NA	TRBJ2-2	TGTGCCAGCAAGGGGACCCAACAGGGGGCAGGAACCGGGGAGCTGTTTTTT	CASKGTQQGAGTGELFF
NA	TRBV6-5	NA	TRBJ2-2	TGTGCCAGCAGTTACAGCGGAAGGGTCCTCGGGGAGCTGTTTTTT	CASSYSGRVLGELFF
NA	TRBV25-1	NA	TRBJ1-1	TGTGCCAGCAGTGCACCGACAGAAAGGAACACTGAAGCTTTCTTT	CASSAPTERNTEAFF
NA	TRBV9	NA	TRBJ1-1	TGTGCCAGCAGCGGCCGGTCCCGTCTCGGCACTGAAGCTTTCTTT	CASSGRSRLGTEAFF
NA	TRBV3-1/TRBV3-2	once	TRBJ1-2	TGTGCCAGCAGCCGTCGCGGGAGAAGTGGCTACACCTTC	CASSRRGRSGYTF
NA	TRBV10-1	NA	TRBJ2-1	TGCGCCAGCAGTGAGTCAGGGGGTCTTAACAATGAGCAGTTCTTC	CASSESGGLNNEQFF
NA	TRBV3-1/TRBV3-2	once	TRBJ2-7	TGTGCCAGCAGCCAAAGGGGGGGGTACGAGCAGTACTTC	CASSQRGGYEQYF
NA	TRBV4-1	NA	TRBJ1-2	TGCGCCAGCAGCCAAATACAGAACTATGGCTACACCTTC	CASSQIQNYGYTF
NA	TRBV10-2	NA	TRBJ1-2	TGCGCCAGCAGTGAAGGGGTGCTCAACTATGGCTACACCTTC	CASSEGVLNYGYTF
TRBD2	TRBV9	NA	TRBJ2-5	TGTGCCAGCAGCAAGGGGGGCGGGAGGCCTCAAGAGACCCAGTACTTC	CASSKGGGRPQETQYF
NA	TRBV28	NA	TRBJ2-7	TGTGCCAGCAGCAGCCCCGGGACAACCGAGCAGTACTTC	CASSSPGTTEQYF
NA	TRBV5-5	NA	TRBJ2-5	TGTGCCAGCAGCTTGGACAGGGCGTACCAAGAGACCCAGTACTTC	CASSLDRAYQETQYF
NA	TRBV19	NA	TRBJ1-2	TGTGCCAGTAGTGTCCATTCAGGCAGGGTTGCCTATGGCTACACCTTC	CASSVHSGRVAYGYTF
NA	TRBV10-3	once	TRBJ1-1	TGTGCCATCAGTGAGTCGACTCGGGGGGCCACTGAAGCTTTCTTT	CAISESTRGATEAFF
TRBD2	TRBV6-2/TRBV6-3	NA	TRBJ2-5	TGTGCCAGCAGTCGGACTAGCGGGAGTTGGGAGACCCAGTACTTC	CASSRTSGSWETQYF
TRBD2	TRBV5-1	NA	TRBJ2-7	TGCGCCAGCAGCTATTCTAGCGGGACCTACGAGCAGTACTTC	CASSYSSGTYEQYF
TRBD1	TRBV5-6	NA	TRBJ1-2	TGTGCCAGCAGCCAGGGGACAGTATATGGCTACACCTTC	CASSQGTVYGYTF
NA	TRBV2	NA	TRBJ1-5	TGTGCCAGCAGTGATCCGGCGGAGCCCCAGCATTTT	CASSDPAEPQHF
TRBD2	TRBV11-2	NA	TRBJ2-1	TGTGCCAGCAGCTTAAGCGGGGGGACGAACTACAATGAGCAGTTCTTC	CASSLSGGTNYNEQFF
TRBD1	TRBV7-9	NA	TRBJ1-5	TGTGCCAGCAGCCCTGGGACAGGGCGAGGGGAGCCCCAGCATTTT	CASSPGTGRGEPQHF
NA	TRBV9	NA	TRBJ2-3	TGTGCCAGCAGCGTAGCGGGGGTCACAGATACGCAGTATTTT	CASSVAGVTDTQYF
TRBD1	TRBV9	NA	TRBJ2-7	TGTGCCAGCACCGTGGGACAGGGTAGCTACGAGCAGTACTTC	CASTVGQGSYEQYF
TRBD1	TRBV27	NA	TRBJ1-5	TGTGCCAGCAGACAGGGGGCGAGTAGCAATCAGCCCCAGCATTTT	CASRQGASSNQPQHF
NA	TRBV7-9	NA	TRBJ1-2	TGTGCCAGCAGCTTTCAACAGGACTATGGCTACACCTTC	CASSFQQDYGYTF
TRBD1	TRBV6-5	NA	TRBJ2-7	TGTGCCAGCAGTTTGAGTGGGCAGGGGGCTTACGAGCAGTACTTC	CASSLSGQGAYEQYF
NA	TRBV15	NA	TRBJ1-2	TGTGCCACCAGCAGAGATTGGGGAGAAGGTAACTATGGCTACACCTTC	CATSRDWGEGNYGYTF
NA	TRBV5-6	NA	TRBJ1-5	TGTGCCAGCAGCTTGACTGGCTTGAGGCAGCCCCAGCATTTT	CASSLTGLRQPQHF
NA	TRBV25-1	NA	TRBJ1-3	TGTGCCAGCGCGGGATCTGGAAACACCATATATTTT	CASAGSGNTIYF
NA	TRBV19	NA	TRBJ2-3	TGTGCCAGTAGTTACACAGATACGCAGTATTTT	CASSYTDTQYF